This TCR beta chain was observed in a study of T-cell reconstitution after alpha-beta-depleted transplantation in children. Regarding the study as a whole: A year had passed since transplant, and T-cell counts and diversity by then came mostly from newly produced T cells. Some patients owed their high day-60 TCRbeta diversity to surviving recipient T cells and thymic progenitors. It was reported that alpha-beta T cells came from several hundred expanded graft clones (about two months after transplant).

Comments on this clonotype: Its cognate antigen is unknown.

CDR3 size: 16 residues. V dropped 1 base and J dropped 1; count of bases not matched to a gene: 2. Germline lookup yields CDR1 SGHVS and CDR2 FNYEAQ. It was with unique molecular identifiers that the TCRbeta library was prepared. TCRdb processed the PCR reads anew with MiXCR; each CDR3 protein has one entry. The profile shows around 200,000 distinct CDR3 sequences, roughly 18% of them singletons. The sequence was obtained from a male patient aged 2 to 10 who had a stem cell transplant for acute lymphoblastic leukemia, so the T cells may come from the graft donor. The source material was PBMCs, mostly from graft donor cells, sampled 360 days after TCRalphabeta/CD19-depleted stem cell transplant. The genes are TRBV7-6 and TRBJ2-3, with 10 bases that match TRBD2. The DNA for the CDR3 is TGTGCCAGCAGCTTAGTCCTAGCGGGGGGCACAGATACGCAGTATTTT. Its protein product is CASSLVLAGGTDTQYF.